One and the same sample provided the 6 T cell receptor beta chains below, sequenced in a study of T-cell memory formation after mild COVID-19. MiXCR was run by TCRdb on the 5' RACE reads, yielding one entry per CDR3 protein. The sample includes some 120,000 distinct CDR3 sequences, approximately 5.9% seen only once; the top ten take roughly 2%. The sequenced sample consisted of PBMCs or a T cell subset sorted from them (not recorded which). The receptors shown here come from an adult woman who had mild COVID-19 (a few samples of this study predate the infection). Cell type and time point are not known.

This clonotype was seen at least ten times. The junction and the germline gene differ at one end; a read error may be behind it. The genes are TRBV6-2 or TRBV6-3 and TRBJ2-7; no clear D. This CDR3 region has 12 residues. The germline CDR1 and CDR2 sequences are MNHEY and SVGEGT. The CDR3 loop is CASSQSSYEQYF. The DNA for the CDR3 is TGCGCCAGCAGCCAAAGCTCCTACGAGCAGTACTTC.

In its sample, this clonotype was seen a few times. The rearrangement links TRBV27 to TRBJ2-1; D call uncertain. Germline V gives CDR1 MNHEY, CDR2 SMNVEV (reference sequence). The V and J ends lost 4 bases and 12 bases respectively, with 25 bases between them. The CDR3 length is 16 residues. The CDR3, as DNA: TGTGCCAGCAGTTCAACCCTTACTACAGCGCGAGGTGGGCAGTTCTTC. Amino acid sequence: CASSSTLTTARGGQFF.

The genes are TRBV7-9 and TRBJ2-1; TRBD1 matches 7 bases. CDR3 size: 14 residues. V lost 5 bases to trimming and J lost 0 bases; unmatched junction nucleotides: 1. Germline V CDR1 and CDR2: SEHNR, FQNEAQ (reference sequence). The CDR3 loop reads CASSGQDSYNEQFF. In nucleotides, the CDR3 is TGTGCCAGCAGCGGACAGGACTCCTACAATGAGCAGTTCTTC.

This clonotype was picked up a small number of times. The chain has TRBV3-1 and TRBJ1-3, with D unresolved. The V gene's germline CDR1 is LGHDT and CDR2 YNNKEL (reference sequence). Trimming cost V 1 base and J 4 bases, with 11 bases left between them. The CDR3 is 15 amino acids. CDR3 nucleotides: TGTGCCAGCAGCCAAGCTGGGGTACACGGAAACACCATATATTTT. Protein: CASSQAGVHGNTIYF.

This clonotype was seen more than once but under ten times. The rearrangement joins TRBV4-1 to TRBJ1-2; D is unresolved. The CDR3 sequence is 15 residues long. Germline V lookup: CDR1 MGHRA, CDR2 YSYEKL. The V gene lost 1 base and the J gene lost 4 bases, with 13 bases spanning the gap. In nucleotides, the CDR3 is TGCGCCAGCAGCCAAGCGGGCCTGGGAGGCTATGGCTACACCTTC. Translation gives CASSQAGLGGYGYTF.

The genes are TRBV14 and TRBJ2-5; D remains unclear. Trimming stripped 3 bases from V and 2 bases from J, with 13 bases between. Germline V gene sequence: CDR1 SGHDN, CDR2 FVKESK. This CDR3 is built from 15 residues. The CDR3 sequence: CASSHGYAFQETQYF. As DNA, the CDR3 is TGTGCCAGCAGCCACGGGTATGCCTTTCAAGAGACCCAGTACTTC.